This section outlines one T cell receptor beta chain sequence together with its context. This entry is derived from a study of blood T cell repertoires in COVID-19. Study-wide context: Material from acute and convalescent COVID-19 was sourced from the United States, Italy and Spain. T cells, B-cell-depleted T cells, or PBMCs provided the cDNA or gDNA that served as material.

Produced via immunoSEQ multiplex PCR; TCRdb's table is partial and in-frame only. The data contain 150,000 to 200,000 clones, roughly four fifths of them singletons. The CDR3 totals 15 residues. J was trimmed by 5 bases and V by 5 bases; bases with no gene match: 7. Germline V gene data show CDR1 as SGHTA and CDR2 as FQGNSA. J is TRBJ2-5 and V is TRBV7-2, with 11 positions matching TRBD2. Sequences were obtained from peripheral blood. The receptor was isolated from a woman aged 25-40 years with acute or convalescent COVID-19. CDR3 bases: TGTGCCAGCAGCCTAATAGCGGGGGGGCGCGAGACCCAGTACTTC. It encodes CASSLIAGGRETQYF.